Following are 15 T cell receptor beta chains from one sample sequenced in a study of Ad26.COV2.S vaccination and SARS-CoV-2 variants. Stated treatment: around 19 received Ad26.COV2.S at low or high dose, single or two shots; 5 received placebo; per-sample allocation not given. Material that was analyzed had been drawn on day 63 after the first vaccine or placebo injection. Measured with immunoSEQ multiplex PCR; TCRdb has only the in-frame clones, and not every one. The sample contains roughly 500,000 clones, around 88% of which appear only once. The material was peripheral blood, obtained in a trial of Ad26.COV2.S vaccine versus placebo. The receptors shown here come from a person aged 18 to 59 who received the Ad26.COV2.S COVID-19 vaccine or a placebo.

The chain links TRBV30 to TRBJ1-1, with TRBD1 as a possible D gene (6 bases). V was shortened by 8 bases and J by 0 bases, with 13 bases between the two germline ends. Germline assignment: CDR1 GTSNPN and CDR2 SVGIG (reference sequence). The CDR3 length is 13 residues. CDR3 coding DNA: TGTGCCGGACACAGGGTCTTGAACACTGAAGCTTTCTTT. As protein: CAGHRVLNTEAFF.

The rearrangement links TRBV19 to TRBJ1-6, with 9 bases lining up with TRBD1. The CDR3 runs to 14 residues. Germline V lookup: CDR1 LNHDA, CDR2 SQIVND (reference sequence). J lost 8 bases, V lost 9 bases, and 8 bases had no gene match. The CDR3 nucleotides read TGTGCCAGCCGAACGGGACAGGGTTATTCACCCCTCCACTTT. Translated: CASRTGQGYSPLHF.

The chain employs TRBV28 and TRBJ1-4; D is possibly TRBD1 (6 bases). The V end was cut by 5 bases, the J end by 0 bases, with 10 bases between. The CDR3 is made up of 15 amino acids. Germline V gene sequence: CDR1 MDHEN, CDR2 SYDVKM. Written as DNA, the CDR3 is TGTGCCAGCAGTGAATACAGGGCAACTAATGAAAAACTGTTTTTT. Translating it yields CASSEYRATNEKLFF. Full variable domain (outside the CDR3, taken from reference TRBV28 and TRBJ1-4): DVKVTQSSRYLVKRTGEKVFLECVQDMDHENMFWYRQDPGLGLRLIYFSYDVKMKEKGDIPEGYSVSREKKERFSLILESASTNQTSMYLCASSEYRATNEKLFFGSGTQLSVL.

The gene calls are TRBV27 and TRBJ2-6; D gene ambiguous. The germline V gene encodes CDR1 MNHEY and CDR2 SMNVEV (reference sequence). CDR3 size: 15 residues. Trimming shortened V by 4 bases and J by 4 bases, and 11 bases separated the two germline ends. CDR3 coding DNA: TGTGCCAGCAGTTCCATGCTTGTCGGGGCCAACGTCCTGACTTTC. Encoded protein: CASSSMLVGANVLTF.

This chain connects TRBV9 to TRBJ2-6; D is ambiguous. CDR3 length: 14 amino acids. Trimming shortened V by 7 bases and J by 0 bases, and 8 bases separated the two germline ends. Germline CDR1 reads SGDLS; CDR2 reads YYNGEE. The CDR3 loop reads CASGQSSGANVLTF. The CDR3 DNA follows: TGTGCCAGCGGGCAGAGCTCTGGGGCCAACGTCCTGACTTTC.

The chain employs TRBV11-1 and TRBJ2-2; D uncertain. This CDR3 has 14 residues. Germline V gives CDR1 SGHAT, CDR2 FQDESV (reference sequence). V gave up 1 base and J gave up 4 bases, with 7 bases separating them. The CDR3 coding sequence is TGTGCCAGCAGCTTAGGGGGAATCACCGGGGAGCTGTTTTTT. Translated: CASSLGGITGELFF.

The V and J genes are TRBV3-1 (or the pseudogene TRBV3-2) and TRBJ1-6, with D perhaps TRBD1 (6 bases). This CDR3 contains 20 residues. Trimming removed 2 bases from V and 4 bases from J, with 24 bases in between. Germline values: CDR1 LGHDT, CDR2 YNNKEL (reference sequence). This chain's CDR3 is CASSQSPFSRRGGYNSPLHF. The CDR3 region has the DNA TGTGCCAGCAGCCAATCCCCCTTCTCTCGGCGAGGGGGATATAATTCACCCCTCCACTTT.

The chain employs TRBV10-3 and TRBJ2-3, with D tentatively TRBD1 (6 bases). V was cut by 0 bases and J by 0 bases, with 13 bases left in between. CDR1 is ENHRY and CDR2 is SYGVKD in the germline V gene. The CDR3 has 17 residues. Here the CDR3 reads CAISESRTAFSTDTQYF. The CDR3 DNA reads TGTGCCATCAGTGAGTCTAGGACAGCCTTTAGCACAGATACGCAGTATTTT.

This clone is a singleton in its sample. The CDR3 DNA sequence: TGTGCCAGCAGTTTTGAGACAGGGTATGGCTACACCTTC. It is translated as CASSFETGYGYTF. The chain uses TRBV12-3 or TRBV12-4 and TRBJ1-2; 7 bases line up with TRBD1. This CDR3 has 13 residues. The trim removed 3 bases at V and 5 bases at J, leaving 3 bases unmatched.

The sample holds one count of this clone. This sequence joins TRBV30 and TRBJ2-1; D unresolved. Germline values: CDR1 GTSNPN, CDR2 SVGIG (reference sequence). This CDR3 spans 11 amino acids. The V end lost 0 bases, the J end lost 13 bases, and 10 bases lay between the germline ends. The DNA of the CDR3 is TGTGCCTGGAGTGTACAGAAACTACAGTTCTTC. It yields the protein CAWSVQKLQFF.

The V call is TRBV5-6, the J call TRBJ2-7; 9 nucleotides line up with TRBD1. Germline V gene sequence: CDR1 SGHDT, CDR2 YYEEEE. This CDR3 is 16 amino acids long. J lost 6 bases, V lost 4 bases, and 14 bases had no gene match. CDR3: CASSPRTGDTHREQYF. CDR3 DNA: TGTGCCAGCAGCCCTAGGACAGGGGACACCCACCGCGAGCAGTACTTC.

The chain employs TRBV18 and TRBJ2-7; TRBD1 matches at 7 bases. V shed 3 bases, J shed 6 bases, and the junction held 8 bases outside the gene matches. CDR1 is KGHSH, CDR2 LQKENI, per germline. The CDR3 covers 14 residues. CDR3 sequence reads: CASSPAQGVSEQYF. The CDR3 nucleotides are TGTGCCAGCTCACCCGCGCAGGGGGTAAGCGAGCAGTACTTC.

This clone is a singleton in its sample. This rearrangement joins TRBV7-6 to TRBJ2-3, with TRBD2 matching over 9 bases. The germline CDR1 and CDR2 sequences are SGHVS and FNYEAQ. The CDR3 length is 16 residues. The V segment lost 2 bases and the J segment 0 bases; nucleotides outside the gene matches: 3. The CDR3 bases are TGTGCCAGCAGCTTATTTAGCGGGAGTAGCACAGATACGCAGTATTTT. Protein: CASSLFSGSSTDTQYF.

This clone was detected only once. This chain links TRBV29-1 with TRBJ2-7, with no clear D. Germline V gene sequence: CDR1 SQVTM, CDR2 ANQGSEA. The CDR3 has 13 residues. V lost 4 bases and J 6 bases, leaving 16 bases between the germline ends. CDR3 coding DNA: TGCAGCGTTGCCGAGGTTGATCAGGCCGAGCAGTACTTC. It encodes CSVAEVDQAEQYF.

This clone was counted only a few times. The J gene is TRBJ2-7, the V gene TRBV7-2; D gene unclear. The CDR3 has 15 amino acids. Germline V gene lookup returns CDR1 SGHTA and CDR2 FQGNSA. V dropped 3 bases and J dropped 0 bases, with 12 bases sitting between them. CDR3 region: CASSLGPESSYEQYF. CDR3 coding DNA: TGTGCCAGCAGCTTGGGCCCTGAAAGCTCCTACGAGCAGTACTTC.